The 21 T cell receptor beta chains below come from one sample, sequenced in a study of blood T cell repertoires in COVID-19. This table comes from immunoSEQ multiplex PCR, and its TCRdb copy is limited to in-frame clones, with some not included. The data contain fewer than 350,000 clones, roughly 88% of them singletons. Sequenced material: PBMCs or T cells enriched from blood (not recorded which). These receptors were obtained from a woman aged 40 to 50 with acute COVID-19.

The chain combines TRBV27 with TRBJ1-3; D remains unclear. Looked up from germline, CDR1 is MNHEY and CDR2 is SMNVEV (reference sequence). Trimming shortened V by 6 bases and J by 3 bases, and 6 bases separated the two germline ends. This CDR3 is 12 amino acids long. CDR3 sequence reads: CASRGGGNTIYF. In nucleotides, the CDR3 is TGTGCCAGCAGAGGCGGTGGAAACACCATATATTTT.

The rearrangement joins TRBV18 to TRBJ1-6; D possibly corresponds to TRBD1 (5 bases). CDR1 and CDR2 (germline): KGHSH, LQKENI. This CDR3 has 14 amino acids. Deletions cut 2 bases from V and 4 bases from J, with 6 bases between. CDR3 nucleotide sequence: TGTGCCAGCTCACCAACAGGATATAATTCACCCCTCCACTTT. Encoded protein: CASSPTGYNSPLHF.

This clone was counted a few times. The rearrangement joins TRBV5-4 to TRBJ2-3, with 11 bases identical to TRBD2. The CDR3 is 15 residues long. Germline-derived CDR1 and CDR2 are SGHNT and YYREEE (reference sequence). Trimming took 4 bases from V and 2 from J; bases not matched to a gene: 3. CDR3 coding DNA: TGTGCCAGCAGCCAGGGACTAGCGGTCACAGATACGCAGTATTTT. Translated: CASSQGLAVTDTQYF.

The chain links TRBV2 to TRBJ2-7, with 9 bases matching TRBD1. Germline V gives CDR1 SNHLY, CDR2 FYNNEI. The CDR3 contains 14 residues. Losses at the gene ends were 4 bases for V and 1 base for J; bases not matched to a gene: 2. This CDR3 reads CASSGQGGSYEQYF. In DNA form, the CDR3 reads TGTGCCAGCAGTGGACAGGGGGGATCCTACGAGCAGTACTTC.

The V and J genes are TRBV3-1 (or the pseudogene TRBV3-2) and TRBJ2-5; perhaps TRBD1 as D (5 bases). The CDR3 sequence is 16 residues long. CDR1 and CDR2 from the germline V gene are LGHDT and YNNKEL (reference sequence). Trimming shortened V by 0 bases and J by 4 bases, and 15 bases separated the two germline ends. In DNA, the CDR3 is TGTGCCAGCAGCCAAGATTACCAGGGTAAGCGAGAGACCCAGTACTTC. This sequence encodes CASSQDYQGKRETQYF.

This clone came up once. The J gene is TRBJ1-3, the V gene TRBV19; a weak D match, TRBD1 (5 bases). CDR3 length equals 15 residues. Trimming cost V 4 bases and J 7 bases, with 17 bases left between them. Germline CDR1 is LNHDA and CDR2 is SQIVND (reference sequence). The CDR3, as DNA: TGTGCCAGTAGTAGGCCCGGACGAAGGGGCAACACCATATATTTT. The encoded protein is CASSRPGRRGNTIYF.

The CDR3 loop is CASSLVTGSGNTIYF. The CDR3 DNA sequence: TGTGCCAGCAGCTTGGTAACCGGGTCTGGAAACACCATATATTTT. The rearrangement uses TRBV7-9 and TRBJ1-3; D gene unclear. V was pared by 3 bases and J by 1 base, with 10 bases between. Per germline, CDR1 SEHNR and CDR2 FQNEAQ (reference sequence). The CDR3 length is 15 residues.

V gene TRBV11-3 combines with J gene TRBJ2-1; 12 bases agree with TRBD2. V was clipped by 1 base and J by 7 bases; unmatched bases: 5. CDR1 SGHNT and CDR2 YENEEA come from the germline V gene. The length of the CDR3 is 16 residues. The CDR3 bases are TGTGCCAGCAGCTTAGTGGTGACTAGCGGGAGTAATGAGCAGTTCTTC. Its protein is CASSLVVTSGSNEQFF.

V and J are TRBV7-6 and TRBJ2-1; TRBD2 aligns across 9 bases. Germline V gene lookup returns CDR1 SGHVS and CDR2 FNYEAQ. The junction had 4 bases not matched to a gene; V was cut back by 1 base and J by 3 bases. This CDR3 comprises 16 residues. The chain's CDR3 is CASSLGPSGIYNEQFF. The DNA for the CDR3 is TGTGCCAGCAGCTTAGGACCTAGCGGGATCTACAATGAGCAGTTCTTC.

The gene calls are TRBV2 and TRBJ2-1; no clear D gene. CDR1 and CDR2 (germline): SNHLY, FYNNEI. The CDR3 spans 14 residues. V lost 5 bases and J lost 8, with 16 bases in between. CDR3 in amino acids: CASSQLILSDEQFF. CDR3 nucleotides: TGTGCCAGCAGTCAACTTATCCTTTCCGATGAGCAGTTCTTC.

CDR3 protein: CASDYSGANVLTF. For the CDR3, the DNA is TGTGCCAGCGACTACTCTGGGGCCAACGTCCTGACTTTC. The rearrangement joins TRBV2 to TRBJ2-6, with D tentatively TRBD2 (5 bases). The V end lost 8 bases, the J end lost 0 bases, and 5 bases lay between the germline ends. The CDR3 consists of 13 residues. Germline V lookup: CDR1 SNHLY, CDR2 FYNNEI.

This chain's CDR3 is CASSIADRAPLVHEQYF. CDR3 DNA: TGTGCCAGTAGTATAGCCGACAGGGCTCCCTTGGTGCACGAGCAGTACTTC. The J gene is TRBJ2-7, the V gene TRBV19; 7 bases agree with TRBD1. Per germline, CDR1 LNHDA and CDR2 SQIVND (reference sequence). This CDR3 comprises 17 residues. Unmatched junction bases numbered 14, after V lost 1 base and J lost 5 bases.

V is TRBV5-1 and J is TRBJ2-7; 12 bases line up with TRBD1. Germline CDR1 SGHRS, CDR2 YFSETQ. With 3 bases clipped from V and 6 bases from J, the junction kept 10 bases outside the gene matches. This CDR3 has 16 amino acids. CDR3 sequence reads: CASSSRDRGQNSEQYF. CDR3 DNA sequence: TGCGCCAGCAGCTCGCGGGACAGGGGGCAAAATAGCGAGCAGTACTTC. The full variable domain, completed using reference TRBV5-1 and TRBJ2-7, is KAGVTQTPRYLIKTRGQQVTLSCSPISGHRSVSWYQQTPGQGLQFLFEYFSETQRNKGNFPGRFSGRQFSNSRSEMNVSTLELGDSALYLCASSSRDRGQNSEQYFGPGTRLTVT.

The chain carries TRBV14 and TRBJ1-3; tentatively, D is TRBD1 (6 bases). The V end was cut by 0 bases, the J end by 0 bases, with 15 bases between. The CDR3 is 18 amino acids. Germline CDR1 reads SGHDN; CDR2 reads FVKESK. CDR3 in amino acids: CASSQDRDILYSGNTIYF. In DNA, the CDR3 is TGTGCCAGCAGCCAAGACCGGGACATCTTATACTCTGGAAACACCATATATTTT.

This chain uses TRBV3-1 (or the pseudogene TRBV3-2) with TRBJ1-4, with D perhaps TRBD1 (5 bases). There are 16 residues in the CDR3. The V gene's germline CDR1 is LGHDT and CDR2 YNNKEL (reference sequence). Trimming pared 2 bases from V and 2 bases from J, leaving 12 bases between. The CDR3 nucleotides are TGTGCCAGCAGCCAAAGGAGGGGTGGTACTAATGAAAAACTGTTTTTT. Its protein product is CASSQRRGGTNEKLFF.

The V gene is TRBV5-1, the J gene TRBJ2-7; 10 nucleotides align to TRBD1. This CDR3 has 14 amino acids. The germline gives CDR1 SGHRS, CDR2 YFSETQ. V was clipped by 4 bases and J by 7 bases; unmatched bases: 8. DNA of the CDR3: TGCGCCAGCAGCACGGGACAGGGGTTGGGGGAGCAGTACTTC. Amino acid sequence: CASSTGQGLGEQYF.

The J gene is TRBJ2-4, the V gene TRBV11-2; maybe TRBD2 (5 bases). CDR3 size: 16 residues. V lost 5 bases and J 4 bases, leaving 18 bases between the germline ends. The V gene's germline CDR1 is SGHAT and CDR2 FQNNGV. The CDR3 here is CASSPVGEGEKNIQYF. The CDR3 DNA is TGTGCCAGCAGCCCCGTAGGTGAGGGAGAAAAAAACATTCAGTACTTC.

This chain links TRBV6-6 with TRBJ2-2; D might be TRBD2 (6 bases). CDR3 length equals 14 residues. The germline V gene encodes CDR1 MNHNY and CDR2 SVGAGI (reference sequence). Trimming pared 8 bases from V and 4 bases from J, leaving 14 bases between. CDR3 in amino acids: CASGRDFFTGELFF. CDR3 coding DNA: TGTGCCAGCGGCCGGGACTTTTTCACCGGGGAGCTGTTTTTT.

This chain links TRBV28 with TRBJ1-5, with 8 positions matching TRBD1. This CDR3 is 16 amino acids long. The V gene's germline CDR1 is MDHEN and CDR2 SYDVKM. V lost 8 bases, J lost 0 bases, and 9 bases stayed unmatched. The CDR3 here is CASVQGAWVSNQPQHF. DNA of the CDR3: TGTGCCAGCGTGCAGGGGGCCTGGGTTAGCAATCAGCCCCAGCATTTT.

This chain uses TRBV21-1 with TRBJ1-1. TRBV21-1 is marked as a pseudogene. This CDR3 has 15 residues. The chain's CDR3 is CASSKIGTDNLGAFF. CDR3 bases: TGTGCCAGCAGCAAAATCGGGACTGATAATTTAGGGGCTTTCTTT.

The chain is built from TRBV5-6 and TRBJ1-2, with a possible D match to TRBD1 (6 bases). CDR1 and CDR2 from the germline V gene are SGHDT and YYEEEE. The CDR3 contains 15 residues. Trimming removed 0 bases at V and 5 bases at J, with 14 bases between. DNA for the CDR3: TGTGCCAGCAGCTTGGGCGGGCAGGGGTCGTATGGCTACACCTTC. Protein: CASSLGGQGSYGYTF.